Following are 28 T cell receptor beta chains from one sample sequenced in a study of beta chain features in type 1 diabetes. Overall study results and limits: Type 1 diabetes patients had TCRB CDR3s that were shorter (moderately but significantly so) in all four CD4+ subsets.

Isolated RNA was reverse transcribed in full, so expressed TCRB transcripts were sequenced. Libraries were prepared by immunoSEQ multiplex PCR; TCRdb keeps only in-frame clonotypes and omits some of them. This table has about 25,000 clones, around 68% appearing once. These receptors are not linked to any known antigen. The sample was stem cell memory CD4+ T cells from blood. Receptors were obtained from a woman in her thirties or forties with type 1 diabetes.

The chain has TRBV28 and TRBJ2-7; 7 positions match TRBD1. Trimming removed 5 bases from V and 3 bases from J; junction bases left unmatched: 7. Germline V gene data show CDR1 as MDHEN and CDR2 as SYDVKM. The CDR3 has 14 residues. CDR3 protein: CASSTPQGVYEQYF. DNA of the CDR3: TGTGCCAGCAGTACCCCCCAGGGGGTCTACGAGCAGTACTTC.

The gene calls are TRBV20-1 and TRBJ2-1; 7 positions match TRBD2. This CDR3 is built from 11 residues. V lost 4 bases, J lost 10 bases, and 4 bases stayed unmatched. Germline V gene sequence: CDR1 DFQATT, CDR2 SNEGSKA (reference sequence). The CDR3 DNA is TGCAGTGCTATGCTAGCGGTCGAGCAGTTCTTC. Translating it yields CSAMLAVEQFF.

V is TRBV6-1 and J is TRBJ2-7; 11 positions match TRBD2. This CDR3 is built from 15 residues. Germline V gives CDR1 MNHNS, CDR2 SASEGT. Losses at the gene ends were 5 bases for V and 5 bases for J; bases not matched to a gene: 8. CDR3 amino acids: CASSPPGLAVHEQYF. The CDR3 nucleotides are TGTGCCAGCAGTCCCCCGGGACTAGCGGTCCACGAGCAGTACTTC.

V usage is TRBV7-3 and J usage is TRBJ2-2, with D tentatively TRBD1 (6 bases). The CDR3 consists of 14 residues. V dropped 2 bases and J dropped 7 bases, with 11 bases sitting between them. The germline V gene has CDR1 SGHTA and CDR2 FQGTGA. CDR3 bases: TGTGCCAGCAGCTTACAGGGGCGCAGCGGGGAGCTGTTTTTT. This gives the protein CASSLQGRSGELFF.

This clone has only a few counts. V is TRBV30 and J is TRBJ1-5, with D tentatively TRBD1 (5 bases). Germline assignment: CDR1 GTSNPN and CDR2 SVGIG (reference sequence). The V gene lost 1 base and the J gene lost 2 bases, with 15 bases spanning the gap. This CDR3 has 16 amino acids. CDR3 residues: CAWSGRGRVGNQPQHF. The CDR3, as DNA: TGTGCCTGGAGTGGGAGGGGCCGGGTGGGCAATCAGCCCCAGCATTTT.

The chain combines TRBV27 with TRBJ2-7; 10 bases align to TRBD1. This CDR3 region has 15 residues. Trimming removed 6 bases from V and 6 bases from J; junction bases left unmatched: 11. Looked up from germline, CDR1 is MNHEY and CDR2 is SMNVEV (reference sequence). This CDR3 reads CASSQIGTGDGEQYF. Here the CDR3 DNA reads TGTGCCAGCAGCCAGATCGGGACAGGGGACGGCGAGCAGTACTTC.

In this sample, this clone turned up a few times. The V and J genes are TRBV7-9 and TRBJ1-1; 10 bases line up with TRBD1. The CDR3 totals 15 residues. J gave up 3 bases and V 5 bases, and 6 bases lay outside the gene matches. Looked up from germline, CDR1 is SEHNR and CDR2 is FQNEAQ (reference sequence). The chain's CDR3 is CASSRPGTGDTEAFF. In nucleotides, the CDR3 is TGTGCCAGCAGCCGCCCCGGGACAGGGGACACTGAAGCTTTCTTT.

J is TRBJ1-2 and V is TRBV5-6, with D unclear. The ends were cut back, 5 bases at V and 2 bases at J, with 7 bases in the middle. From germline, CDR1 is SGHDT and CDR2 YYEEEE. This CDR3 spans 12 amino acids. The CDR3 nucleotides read TGTGCCAGCAGTCGGGAGAACTATGGCTACACCTTC. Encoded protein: CASSRENYGYTF.

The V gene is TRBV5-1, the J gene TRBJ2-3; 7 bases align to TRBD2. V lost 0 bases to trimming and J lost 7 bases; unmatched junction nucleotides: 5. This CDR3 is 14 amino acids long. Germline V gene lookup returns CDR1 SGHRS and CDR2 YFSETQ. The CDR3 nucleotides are TGCGCCAGCAGCTTGGATAGCGGGCAAAATACGCAGTATTTT. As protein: CASSLDSGQNTQYF. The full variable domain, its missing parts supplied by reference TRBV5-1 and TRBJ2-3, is KAGVTQTPRYLIKTRGQQVTLSCSPISGHRSVSWYQQTPGQGLQFLFEYFSETQRNKGNFPGRFSGRQFSNSRSEMNVSTLELGDSALYLCASSLDSGQNTQYFGPGTRLTVL.

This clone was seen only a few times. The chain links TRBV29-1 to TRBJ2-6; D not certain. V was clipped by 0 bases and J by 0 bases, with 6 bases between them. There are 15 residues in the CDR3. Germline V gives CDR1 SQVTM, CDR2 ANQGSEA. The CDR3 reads CSVEDPSSGANVLTF. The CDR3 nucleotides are TGCAGCGTTGAAGATCCCAGCTCTGGGGCCAACGTCCTGACTTTC.

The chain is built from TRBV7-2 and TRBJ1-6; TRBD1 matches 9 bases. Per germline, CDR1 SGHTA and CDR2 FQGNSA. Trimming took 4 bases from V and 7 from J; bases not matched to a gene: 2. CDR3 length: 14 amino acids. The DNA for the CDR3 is TGTGCCAGCAGCTGGACAGGGGCGAATTCACCCCTCCACTTT. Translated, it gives CASSWTGANSPLHF.

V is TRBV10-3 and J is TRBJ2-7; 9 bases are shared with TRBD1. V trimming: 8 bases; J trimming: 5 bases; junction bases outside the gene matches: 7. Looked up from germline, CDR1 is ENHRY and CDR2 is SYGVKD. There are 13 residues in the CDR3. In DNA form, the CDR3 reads TGTGCCATCTCCCCGGACAGGGGCGACGAGCAGTACTTC. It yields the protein CAISPDRGDEQYF.

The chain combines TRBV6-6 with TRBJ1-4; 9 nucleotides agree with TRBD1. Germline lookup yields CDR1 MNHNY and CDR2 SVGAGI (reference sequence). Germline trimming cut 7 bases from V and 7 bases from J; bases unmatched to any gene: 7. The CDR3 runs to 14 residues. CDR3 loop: CASTPGTGLEKLFF. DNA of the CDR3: TGTGCCAGCACCCCCGGGACAGGGCTTGAAAAACTGTTTTTT.

In DNA, the CDR3 is TGTGCCTGGAGCGTTAAACAGGGCTCGGGAAACACCATATATTTT. Residues: CAWSVKQGSGNTIYF. V is TRBV30 and J is TRBJ1-3; possibly TRBD1 for D (6 bases). CDR1 and CDR2 from the germline V gene are GTSNPN and SVGIG (reference sequence). CDR3 length equals 15 residues. V gave up 3 bases and J gave up 4 bases, with 16 bases separating them.

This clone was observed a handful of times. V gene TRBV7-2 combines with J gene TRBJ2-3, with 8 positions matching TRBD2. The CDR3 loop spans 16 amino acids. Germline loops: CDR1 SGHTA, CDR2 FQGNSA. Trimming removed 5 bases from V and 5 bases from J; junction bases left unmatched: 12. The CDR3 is CASSPPSGGGRDTQYF. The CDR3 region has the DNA TGTGCCAGCAGCCCCCCAAGCGGGGGAGGGCGAGATACGCAGTATTTT.

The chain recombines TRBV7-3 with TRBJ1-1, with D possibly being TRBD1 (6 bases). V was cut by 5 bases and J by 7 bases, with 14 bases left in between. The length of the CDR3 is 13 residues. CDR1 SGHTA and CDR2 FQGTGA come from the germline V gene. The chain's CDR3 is CASSIYRVGEAFF. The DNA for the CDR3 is TGTGCCAGCAGCATTTACAGGGTCGGTGAAGCTTTCTTT.

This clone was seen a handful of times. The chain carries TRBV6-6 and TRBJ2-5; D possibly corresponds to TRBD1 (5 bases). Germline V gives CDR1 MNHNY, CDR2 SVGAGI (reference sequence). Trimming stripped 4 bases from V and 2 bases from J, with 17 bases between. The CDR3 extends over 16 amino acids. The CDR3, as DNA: TGTGCCAGCAGTTCCGTTGGGGCTTCGAGGCAAGAGACCCAGTACTTC. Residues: CASSSVGASRQETQYF.

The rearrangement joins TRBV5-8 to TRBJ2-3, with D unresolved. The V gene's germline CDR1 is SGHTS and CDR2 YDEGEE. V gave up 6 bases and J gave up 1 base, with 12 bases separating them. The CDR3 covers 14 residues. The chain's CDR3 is CASTLTRGTDTQYF. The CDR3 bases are TGTGCCAGCACGTTGACCCGGGGCACAGATACGCAGTATTTT.

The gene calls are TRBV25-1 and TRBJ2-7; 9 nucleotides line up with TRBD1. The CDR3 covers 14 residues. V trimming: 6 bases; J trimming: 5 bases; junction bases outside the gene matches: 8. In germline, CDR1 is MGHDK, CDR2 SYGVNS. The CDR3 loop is CASRPGQGVDEQYF. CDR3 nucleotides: TGTGCCAGCAGACCGGGACAGGGTGTTGACGAGCAGTACTTC.

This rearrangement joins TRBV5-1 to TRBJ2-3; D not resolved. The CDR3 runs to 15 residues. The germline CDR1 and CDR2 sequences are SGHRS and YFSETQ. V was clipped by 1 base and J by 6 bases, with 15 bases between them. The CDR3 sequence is CASSLTPPRSDTQYF. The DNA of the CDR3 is TGCGCCAGCAGCTTGACCCCTCCGAGGTCCGATACGCAGTATTTT.

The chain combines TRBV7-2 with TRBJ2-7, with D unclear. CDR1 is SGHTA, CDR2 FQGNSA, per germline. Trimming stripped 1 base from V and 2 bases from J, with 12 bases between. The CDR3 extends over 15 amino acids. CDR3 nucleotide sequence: TGTGCCAGCAGCTTAGGCCTAGGCGGTACCTACGAGCAGTACTTC. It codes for CASSLGLGGTYEQYF.

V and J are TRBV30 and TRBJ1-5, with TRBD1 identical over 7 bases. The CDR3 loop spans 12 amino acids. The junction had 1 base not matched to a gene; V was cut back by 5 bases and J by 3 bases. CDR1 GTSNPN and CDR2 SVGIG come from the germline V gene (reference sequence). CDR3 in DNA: TGTGCCTGGGACAGGGACAATCAGCCCCAGCATTTT. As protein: CAWDRDNQPQHF.

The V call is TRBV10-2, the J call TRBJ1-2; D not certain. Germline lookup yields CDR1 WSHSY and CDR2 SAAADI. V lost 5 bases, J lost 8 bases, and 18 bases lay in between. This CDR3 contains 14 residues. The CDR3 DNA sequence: TGCGCCAGCAGTAACCTAGGTGGAGGCCGGGGCTACACCTTC. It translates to CASSNLGGGRGYTF.

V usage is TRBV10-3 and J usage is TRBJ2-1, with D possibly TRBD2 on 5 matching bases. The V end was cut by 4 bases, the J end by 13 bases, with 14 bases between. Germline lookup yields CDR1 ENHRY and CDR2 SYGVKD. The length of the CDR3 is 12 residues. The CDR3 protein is CAISGEVGVQFF. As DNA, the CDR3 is TGTGCCATCAGTGGAGAAGTGGGAGTTCAGTTCTTC.

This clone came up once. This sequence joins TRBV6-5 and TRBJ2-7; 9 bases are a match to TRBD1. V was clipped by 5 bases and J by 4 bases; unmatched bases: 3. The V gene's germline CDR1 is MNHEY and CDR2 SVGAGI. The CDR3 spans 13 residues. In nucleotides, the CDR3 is TGTGCCAGCAGTCCGGACAGGGGTTACGAGCAGTACTTC. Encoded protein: CASSPDRGYEQYF.

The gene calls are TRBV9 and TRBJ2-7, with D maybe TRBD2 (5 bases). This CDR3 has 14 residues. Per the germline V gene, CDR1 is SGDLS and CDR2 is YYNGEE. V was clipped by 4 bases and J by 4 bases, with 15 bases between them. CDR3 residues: CASSPSGSLYEQYF. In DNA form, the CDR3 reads TGTGCCAGCAGCCCAAGCGGTTCCCTGTACGAGCAGTACTTC.

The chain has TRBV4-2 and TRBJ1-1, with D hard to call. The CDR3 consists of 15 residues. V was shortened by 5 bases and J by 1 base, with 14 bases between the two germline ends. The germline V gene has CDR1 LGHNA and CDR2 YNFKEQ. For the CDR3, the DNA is TGTGCCAGCAGCGACCACAGCAATAAGAACACTGAAGCTTTCTTT. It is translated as CASSDHSNKNTEAFF.

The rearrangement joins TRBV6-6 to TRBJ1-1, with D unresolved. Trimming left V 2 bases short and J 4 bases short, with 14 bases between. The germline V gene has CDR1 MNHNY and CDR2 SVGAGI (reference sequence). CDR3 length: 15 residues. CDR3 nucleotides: TGTGCCAGCAGTTACGCCTCGCGGGGAGGCACTGAAGCTTTCTTT. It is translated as CASSYASRGGTEAFF.